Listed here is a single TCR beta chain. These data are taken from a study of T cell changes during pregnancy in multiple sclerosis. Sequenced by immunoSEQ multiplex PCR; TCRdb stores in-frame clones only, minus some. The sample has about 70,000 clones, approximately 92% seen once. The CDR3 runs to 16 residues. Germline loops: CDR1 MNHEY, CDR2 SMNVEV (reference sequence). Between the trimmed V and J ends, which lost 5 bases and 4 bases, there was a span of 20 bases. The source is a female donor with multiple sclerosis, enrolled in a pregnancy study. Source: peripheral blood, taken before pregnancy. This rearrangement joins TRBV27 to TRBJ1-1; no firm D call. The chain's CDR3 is CASSPPGRAWGTEAFF. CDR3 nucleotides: TGTGCCAGCAGTCCCCCGGGGAGGGCTTGGGGCACTGAAGCTTTCTTT.